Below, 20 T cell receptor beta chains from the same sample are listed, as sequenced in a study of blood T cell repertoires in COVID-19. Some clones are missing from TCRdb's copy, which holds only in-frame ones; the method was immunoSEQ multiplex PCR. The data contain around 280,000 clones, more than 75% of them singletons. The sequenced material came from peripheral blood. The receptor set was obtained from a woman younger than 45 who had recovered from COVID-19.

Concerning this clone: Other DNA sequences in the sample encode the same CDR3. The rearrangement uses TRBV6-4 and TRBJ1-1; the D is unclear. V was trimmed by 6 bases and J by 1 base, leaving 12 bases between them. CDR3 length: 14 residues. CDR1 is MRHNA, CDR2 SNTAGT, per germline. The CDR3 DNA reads TGTGCCAGCAGCCCCAACCCCGGGAACACTGAAGCTTTCTTT. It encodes CASSPNPGNTEAFF.

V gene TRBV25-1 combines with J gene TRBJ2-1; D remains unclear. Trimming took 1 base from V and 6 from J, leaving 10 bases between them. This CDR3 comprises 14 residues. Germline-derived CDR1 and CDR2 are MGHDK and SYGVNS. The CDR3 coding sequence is TGTGCCAGCAGTGAATTAGGAGTTGGCAATGAGCAGTTCTTC. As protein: CASSELGVGNEQFF.

The CDR3 loop is CASSLAGQGYTDTQYF. DNA for the CDR3: TGCGCCAGCAGCTTGGCTGGACAGGGTTACACAGATACGCAGTATTTT. The chain employs TRBV5-1 and TRBJ2-3; 8 nucleotides align to TRBD1. Per germline, CDR1 SGHRS and CDR2 YFSETQ. V was clipped by 0 bases and J by 2 bases; unmatched bases: 5. The CDR3 extends over 16 amino acids.

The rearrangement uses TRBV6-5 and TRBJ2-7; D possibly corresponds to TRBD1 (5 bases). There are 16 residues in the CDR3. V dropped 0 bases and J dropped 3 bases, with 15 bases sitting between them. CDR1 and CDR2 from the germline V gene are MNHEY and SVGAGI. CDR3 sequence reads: CASSYSIVRQGYEQYF. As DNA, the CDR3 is TGTGCCAGCAGTTACTCGATAGTACGGCAGGGCTACGAGCAGTACTTC.

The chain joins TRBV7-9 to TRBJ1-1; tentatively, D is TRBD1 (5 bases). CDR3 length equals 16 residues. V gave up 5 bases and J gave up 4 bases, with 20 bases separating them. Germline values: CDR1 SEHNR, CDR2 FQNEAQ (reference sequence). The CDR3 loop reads CASSPREGRRSTEAFF. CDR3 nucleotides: TGTGCCAGCAGCCCACGGGAGGGGAGGAGGTCCACTGAAGCTTTCTTT.

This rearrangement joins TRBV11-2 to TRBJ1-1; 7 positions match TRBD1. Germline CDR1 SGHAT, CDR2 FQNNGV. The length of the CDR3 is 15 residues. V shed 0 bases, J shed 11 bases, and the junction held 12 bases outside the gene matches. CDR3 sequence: CASSLDGGNRQGAFF. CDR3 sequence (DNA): TGTGCCAGCAGCTTAGATGGCGGGAATAGACAGGGCGCTTTCTTT.

The CDR3 DNA reads TGTGCCAGCAGCCGACGGGGGGCTAGCGGGAGTATGAAGACCCAGTACTTC. It specifies CASSRRGASGSMKTQYF. The rearrangement joins TRBV28 to TRBJ2-5; 10 bases line up with TRBD2. The CDR3 spans 17 residues. Looked up from germline, CDR1 is MDHEN and CDR2 is SYDVKM. V was clipped by 6 bases and J by 6 bases; unmatched bases: 16.

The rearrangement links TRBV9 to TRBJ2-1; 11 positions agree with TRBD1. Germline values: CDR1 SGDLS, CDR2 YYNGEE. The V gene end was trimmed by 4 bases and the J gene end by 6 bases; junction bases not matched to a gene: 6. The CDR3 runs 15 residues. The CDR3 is CASSTSGTGGNEQFF. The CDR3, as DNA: TGTGCCAGCAGCACCTCCGGGACAGGGGGCAATGAGCAGTTCTTC.

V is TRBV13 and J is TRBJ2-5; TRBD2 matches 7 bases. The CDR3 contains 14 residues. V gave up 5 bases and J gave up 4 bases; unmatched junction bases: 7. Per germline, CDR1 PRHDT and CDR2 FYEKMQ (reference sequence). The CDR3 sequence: CASSLLSGGETQYF. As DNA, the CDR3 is TGTGCCAGCAGCCTCCTTTCGGGAGGAGAGACCCAGTACTTC.

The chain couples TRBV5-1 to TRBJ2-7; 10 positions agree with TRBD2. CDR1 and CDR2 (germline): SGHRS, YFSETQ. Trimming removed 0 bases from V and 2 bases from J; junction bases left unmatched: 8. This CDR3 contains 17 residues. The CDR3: CASSLASGGARPYEQYF. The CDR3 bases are TGCGCCAGCAGCTTGGCAAGCGGGGGGGCAAGGCCCTACGAGCAGTACTTC.

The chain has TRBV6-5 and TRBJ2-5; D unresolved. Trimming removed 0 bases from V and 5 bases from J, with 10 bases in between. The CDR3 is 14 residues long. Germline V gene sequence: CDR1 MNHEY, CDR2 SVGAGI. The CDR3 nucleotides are TGTGCCAGCAGTTACTCGGCTAGTTTGGAGACCCAGTACTTC. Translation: CASSYSASLETQYF.

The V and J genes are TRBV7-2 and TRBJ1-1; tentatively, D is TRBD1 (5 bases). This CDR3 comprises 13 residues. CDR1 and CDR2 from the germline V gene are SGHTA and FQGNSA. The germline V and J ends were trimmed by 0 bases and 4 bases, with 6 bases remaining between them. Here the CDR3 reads CASSLARVTEAFF. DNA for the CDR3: TGTGCCAGCAGCTTAGCCAGGGTCACTGAAGCTTTCTTT.

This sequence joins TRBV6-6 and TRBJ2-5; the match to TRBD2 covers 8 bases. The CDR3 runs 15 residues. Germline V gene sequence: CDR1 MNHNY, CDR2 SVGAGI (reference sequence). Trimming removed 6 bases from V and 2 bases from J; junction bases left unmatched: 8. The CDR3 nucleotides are TGTGCCAGCAGGCCCCCGCGGGGGGATCAAGAGACCCAGTACTTC. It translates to CASRPPRGDQETQYF.

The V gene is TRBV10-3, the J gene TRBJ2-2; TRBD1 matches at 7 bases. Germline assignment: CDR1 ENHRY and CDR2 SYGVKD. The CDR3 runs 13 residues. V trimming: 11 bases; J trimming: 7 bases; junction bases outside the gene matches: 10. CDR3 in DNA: TGTGCCGTCACAGGGGCCCCCAGCGGGGAGCTGTTTTTT. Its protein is CAVTGAPSGELFF.

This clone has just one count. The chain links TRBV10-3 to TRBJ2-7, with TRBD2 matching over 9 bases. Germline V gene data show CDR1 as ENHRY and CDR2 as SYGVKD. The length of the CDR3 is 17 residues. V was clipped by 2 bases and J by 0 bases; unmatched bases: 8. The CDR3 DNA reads TGTGCCATCAGTGAGAGTAGGAGCGGGAGGTACTCCTACGAGCAGTACTTC. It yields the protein CAISESRSGRYSYEQYF.

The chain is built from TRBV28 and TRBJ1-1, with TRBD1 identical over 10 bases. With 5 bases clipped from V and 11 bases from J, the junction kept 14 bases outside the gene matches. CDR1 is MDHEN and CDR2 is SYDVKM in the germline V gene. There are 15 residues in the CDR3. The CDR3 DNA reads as TGTGCCAGCAGTCGGTGGGACAGGGGCGAAGGCCGGGCTTTCTTT. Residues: CASSRWDRGEGRAFF.

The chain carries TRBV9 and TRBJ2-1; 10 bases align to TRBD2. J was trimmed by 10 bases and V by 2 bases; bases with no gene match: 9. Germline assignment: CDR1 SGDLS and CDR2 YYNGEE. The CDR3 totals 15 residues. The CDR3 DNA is TGTGCCAGCAGCGTGGCTAGCGGGAGCGTAGGGGAGCAGTTCTTC. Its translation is CASSVASGSVGEQFF.

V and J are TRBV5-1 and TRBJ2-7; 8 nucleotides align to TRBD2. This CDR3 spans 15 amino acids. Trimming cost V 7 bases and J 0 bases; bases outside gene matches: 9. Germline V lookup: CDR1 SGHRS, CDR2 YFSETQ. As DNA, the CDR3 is TGCGCCAGCGCCTGGGCGGGGGGATTCTCCTACGAGCAGTACTTC. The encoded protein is CASAWAGGFSYEQYF.

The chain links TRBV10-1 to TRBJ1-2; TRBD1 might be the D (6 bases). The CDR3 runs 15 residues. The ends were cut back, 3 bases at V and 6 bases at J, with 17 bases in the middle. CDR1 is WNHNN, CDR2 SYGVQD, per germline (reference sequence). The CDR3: CASSDTGKEVDGYTF. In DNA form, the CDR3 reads TGCGCCAGCAGTGATACAGGGAAAGAGGTGGATGGCTACACCTTC.

The CDR3 region is CASSEGNEQFF. The CDR3 DNA sequence: TGCGCCAGCAGCGAGGGCAATGAGCAGTTCTTC. The rearrangement uses TRBV5-1 and TRBJ2-1, with D possibly TRBD2 on 5 matching bases. Germline values: CDR1 SGHRS, CDR2 YFSETQ. V was pared by 4 bases and J by 6 bases, with 5 bases between. CDR3 length: 11 amino acids.